What follows are 21 T cell receptor beta chains derived from one specimen sequenced in a study of control samples from healthy donors and cancer patients. Generated by immunoSEQ multiplex PCR, the TCRdb table keeps only in-frame clones and is missing some. This sample has about 75,000 clones; less than 95% occur once, and the top ten carry 6.2%. Sequencing was performed on blood. Receptors were obtained from a woman aged 40 to 55 in good health.

This clone is a singleton in its sample. V and J are TRBV5-4 and TRBJ2-4; D possibly uses TRBD1 or TRBD2 (5 bases each). CDR1 is SGHNT, CDR2 YYREEE, per germline (reference sequence). There are 14 residues in the CDR3. Trimming pared 0 bases from V and 7 bases from J, leaving 11 bases between. The CDR3 reads CASSLDRRRNIQYF. In DNA form, the CDR3 reads TGTGCCAGCAGCTTGGACAGGCGGAGGAACATTCAGTACTTC.

J is TRBJ1-2 and V is TRBV19; D remains ambiguous. The CDR3 sequence is 17 residues long. V gave up 2 bases and J gave up 6 bases, with 22 bases separating them. Germline CDR1 reads LNHDA; CDR2 reads SQIVND (reference sequence). CDR3: CASSILGGRLDLDGYTF. DNA for the CDR3: TGTGCCAGTAGTATATTGGGTGGGAGACTCGACTTGGATGGCTACACCTTC.

The V and J genes are TRBV24-1 and TRBJ2-7; D is possibly TRBD2 (6 bases). The V gene's germline CDR1 is KGHDR and CDR2 SFDVKD. The CDR3 has 17 amino acids. V was pared by 7 bases and J by 2 bases, with 23 bases between. As DNA, the CDR3 is TGTGCCACCAGGTCCCACCCAGAGGCTAGCGCAGCCTACGAGCAGTACTTC. Amino acids: CATRSHPEASAAYEQYF.

The chain joins TRBV4-1 to TRBJ1-4; no definite D call. The germline V gene encodes CDR1 MGHRA and CDR2 YSYEKL. This CDR3 has 13 amino acids. V shed 4 bases and J shed 9 bases, with 12 bases lying between them. CDR3 bases: TGCGCCAGCAGCCCAGGACTCGGAAAAAAACTGTTTTTT. It specifies CASSPGLGKKLFF.

The chain recombines TRBV27 with TRBJ2-3, with TRBD1 matching over 10 bases. V was pared by 5 bases and J by 4 bases, with 3 bases of the junction left unmatched. This CDR3 is built from 14 residues. Germline CDR1 and CDR2: MNHEY and SMNVEV (reference sequence). The chain's CDR3 is CASSLDRGSDTQYF. Here the CDR3 DNA reads TGTGCCAGCAGTCTGGACAGGGGGTCAGATACGCAGTATTTT.

This chain connects TRBV20-1 to TRBJ2-4; unclear D gene. The CDR3 is made up of 14 amino acids. Trimming pared 3 bases from V and 0 bases from J, leaving 9 bases between. Germline assignment: CDR1 DFQATT and CDR2 SNEGSKA (reference sequence). The CDR3 region has the DNA TGCAGTGCTAGTCTATCCCTAGCCAAAAACATTCAGTACTTC. Translating it yields CSASLSLAKNIQYF.

The gene calls are TRBV19 and TRBJ1-3; D remains ambiguous. The ends were cut back, 5 bases at V and 0 bases at J, with 8 bases in the middle. The CDR3 sequence is 14 residues long. Germline lookup yields CDR1 LNHDA and CDR2 SQIVND (reference sequence). This CDR3 is CASSLQSSGNTIYF. The CDR3 DNA is TGTGCCAGTAGTCTCCAGAGCTCTGGAAACACCATATATTTT.

The genes are TRBV18 and TRBJ2-4; 7 bases are a match to TRBD1. J gave up 0 bases and V 3 bases, and 20 bases lay outside the gene matches. Germline V gene lookup returns CDR1 KGHSH and CDR2 LQKENI. This CDR3 comprises 21 residues. The CDR3 DNA follows: TGTGCCAGCTCACCGCCCGCTCCCGGGACAGATCATCGACTAGCCAAAAACATTCAGTACTTC. Protein sequence: CASSPPAPGTDHRLAKNIQYF. The full variable domain, rest sourced from reference TRBV18 and TRBJ2-4, is NAGVMQNPRHLVRRRGQEARLRCSPMKGHSHVYWYRQLPEEGLKFMVYLQKENIIDESGMPKERFSAEFPKEGPSILRIQQVVRGDSAAYFCASSPPAPGTDHRLAKNIQYFGAGTRLSVL.

The rearrangement links TRBV19 to TRBJ1-1; no definite D call. V was pared by 3 bases and J by 1 base, with 12 bases between. Germline lookup yields CDR1 LNHDA and CDR2 SQIVND (reference sequence). CDR3 size: 15 residues. The CDR3 protein is CASSISGGPNTEAFF. In nucleotides, the CDR3 is TGTGCCAGTAGTATCAGCGGCGGGCCGAACACTGAAGCTTTCTTT.

In this sample, this clone turned up once. The genes are TRBV2 and TRBJ1-5, with a possible D match to TRBD1 (5 bases). The ends were cut back, 4 bases at V and 7 bases at J, with 17 bases in the middle. Germline V gene data show CDR1 as SNHLY and CDR2 as FYNNEI. This CDR3 spans 15 amino acids. The CDR3 DNA reads as TGTGCCAGCAGTGTGGAGGGGTATGCGGGACAGCCCCAGCATTTT. It encodes CASSVEGYAGQPQHF.

The V call is TRBV19, the J call TRBJ1-6; the D is unclear. The germline CDR1 and CDR2 sequences are LNHDA and SQIVND (reference sequence). The V end was cut by 3 bases, the J end by 7 bases, with 10 bases between. This CDR3 contains 14 residues. The CDR3 region is CASSIVWENSPLHF. The DNA for the CDR3 is TGTGCCAGTAGTATCGTCTGGGAAAATTCACCCCTCCACTTT.

The rearrangement uses TRBV6-5 and TRBJ2-7; 7 nucleotides line up with TRBD1. V trimming: 6 bases; J trimming: 2 bases; junction bases outside the gene matches: 7. CDR3 size: 14 residues. The germline gives CDR1 MNHEY, CDR2 SVGAGI. DNA of the CDR3: TGTGCCAGCAGCCTACGGGACAGCGCCTACGAGCAGTACTTC. Translation: CASSLRDSAYEQYF.

This clone came up a few times. This rearrangement joins TRBV6-1 to TRBJ1-5; D is perhaps TRBD1 (5 bases). Trimming pared 2 bases from V and 7 bases from J, leaving 18 bases between. This CDR3 region has 16 residues. Germline V lookup: CDR1 MNHNS, CDR2 SASEGT. CDR3 nucleotides: TGTGCCAGCAGTGAATATGGGGGTCTACAAGAACAGCCCCAGCATTTT. This codes for CASSEYGGLQEQPQHF.

The chain recombines TRBV4-2 with TRBJ1-3, with 7 bases identical to TRBD1. The CDR3 sequence is 15 residues long. Germline V gene lookup returns CDR1 LGHNA and CDR2 YNFKEQ. Unmatched junction bases numbered 2, after V lost 3 bases and J lost 0 bases. CDR3 coding DNA: TGTGCCAGCAGCCAGGGGGACAGCTCTGGAAACACCATATATTTT. Translating gives CASSQGDSSGNTIYF.

The V call is TRBV27, the J call TRBJ2-1; TRBD1 agrees at 9 bases. The CDR3 has 15 residues. J gave up 5 bases and V 4 bases, and 6 bases lay outside the gene matches. Germline V gives CDR1 MNHEY, CDR2 SMNVEV (reference sequence). The CDR3 coding sequence is TGTGCCAGCAGTTACCGGGACAGGGCCGACAATGAGCAGTTCTTC. This sequence encodes CASSYRDRADNEQFF.

This chain joins TRBV7-2 and TRBJ2-5; D may match TRBD1 or TRBD2 (6 bases each). Germline CDR1 SGHTA, CDR2 FQGNSA. This CDR3 has 13 residues. The V and J ends lost 5 bases and 5 bases respectively, with 12 bases between them. DNA for the CDR3: TGTGCCAGCAGCAGGGGGAGGTCCGAGACCCAGTACTTC. This sequence encodes CASSRGRSETQYF. Filled out from reference TRBV7-2 and TRBJ2-5, the complete variable domain reads GAGVSQSPSNKVTEKGKDVELRCDPISGHTALYWYRQSLGQGLEFLIYFQGNSAPDKSGLPSDRFSAERTGGSVSTLTIQRTQQEDSAVYLCASSRGRSETQYFGPGTRLLVL.

The chain employs TRBV2 and TRBJ2-3; either TRBD1 or TRBD2 may supply D (5 bases each). V was trimmed by 6 bases and J by 2 bases, leaving 18 bases between them. Per the germline V gene, CDR1 is SNHLY and CDR2 is FYNNEI. This CDR3 is built from 16 residues. The CDR3 sequence: CASSHPWGFDTDTQYF. The CDR3 nucleotides read TGTGCCAGCAGCCACCCTTGGGGGTTTGACACAGATACGCAGTATTTT. The full variable domain, in which reference TRBV2 and TRBJ2-3 provide the parts outside the CDR3, is EPEVTQTPSHQVTQMGQEVILRCVPISNHLYFYWYRQILGQKVEFLVSFYNNEISEKSEIFDDQFSVERPDGSNFTLKIRSTKLEDSAMYFCASSHPWGFDTDTQYFGPGTRLTVL.

V and J are TRBV11-3 and TRBJ2-1; 9 bases are a match to TRBD2. CDR1 and CDR2 (germline): SGHNT, YENEEA. J was trimmed by 0 bases and V by 1 base; bases with no gene match: 4. This CDR3 has 17 residues. The CDR3, as DNA: TGTGCCAGCAGCTTAGTTGCGGGGGGGAGCTCCTACAATGAGCAGTTCTTC. It yields the protein CASSLVAGGSSYNEQFF.

This chain joins TRBV6-5 and TRBJ2-6, with a possible D match to TRBD2 (6 bases). V was trimmed by 7 bases and J by 1 base, leaving 11 bases between them. The CDR3 has 15 residues. Germline V gene lookup returns CDR1 MNHEY and CDR2 SVGAGI. DNA of the CDR3: TGTGCCAGCACTCCGGAGGGTTCTGGGGCCAACGTCCTGACTTTC. Amino acids: CASTPEGSGANVLTF.

V is TRBV3-1 (or the pseudogene TRBV3-2) and J is TRBJ1-5; D is perhaps TRBD1 (5 bases). This CDR3 region has 23 residues. The V gene's germline CDR1 is LGHDT and CDR2 YNNKEL (reference sequence). Trimming cost V 7 bases and J 0 bases, with 37 bases left between them. This CDR3 is CASTLDTVTETKDTELSNQPQHF. The CDR3 DNA reads TGTGCCAGCACTTTGGACACGGTGACAGAGACCAAGGATACCGAACTTAGCAATCAGCCCCAGCATTTT.

The chain carries TRBV4-2 and TRBJ1-1; the match to TRBD1 covers 7 bases. From germline, CDR1 is LGHNA and CDR2 YNFKEQ. Unmatched junction bases numbered 6, after V lost 3 bases and J lost 8 bases. The CDR3 loop spans 13 amino acids. The CDR3 nucleotides are TGTGCCAGCAGCCACTCAGGGACAGCCGAAGCTTTCTTT. It yields the protein CASSHSGTAEAFF.